This record covers a single TCR beta chain. Germline loops: CDR1 MDHEN, CDR2 SYDVKM. This CDR3 is built from 15 residues. Losses at the gene ends were 6 bases for V and 6 bases for J; bases not matched to a gene: 10. The data were taken from a study of identical twins. Each CDR3 protein gets one entry after TCRdb re-called the 5' RACE reads with MiXCR. The sample lists some 1,600,000 distinct CDR3 sequences, less than 40% occurring once. The sample taken for sequencing was cord blood. This TCR was recovered from a newborn girl in good health. V gene TRBV28 combines with J gene TRBJ2-7; TRBD2 aligns across 11 bases. CDR3 coding DNA: TGTGCCAGCAGCCCCTGGCTAGCGGGGGGAACCGAGCAGTACTTC. This codes for CASSPWLAGGTEQYF.